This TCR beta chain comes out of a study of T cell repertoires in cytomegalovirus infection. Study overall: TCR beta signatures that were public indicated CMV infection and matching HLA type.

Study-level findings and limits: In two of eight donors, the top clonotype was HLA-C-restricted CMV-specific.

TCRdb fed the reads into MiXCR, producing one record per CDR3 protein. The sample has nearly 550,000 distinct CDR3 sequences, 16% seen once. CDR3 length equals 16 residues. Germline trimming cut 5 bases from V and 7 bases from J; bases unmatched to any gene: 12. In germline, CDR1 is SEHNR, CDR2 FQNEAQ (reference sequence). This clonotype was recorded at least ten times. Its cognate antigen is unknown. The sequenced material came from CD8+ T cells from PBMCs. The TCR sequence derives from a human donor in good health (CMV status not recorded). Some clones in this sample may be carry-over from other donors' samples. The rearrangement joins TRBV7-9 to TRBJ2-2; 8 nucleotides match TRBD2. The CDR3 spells CASSQTGTSRSGELFF. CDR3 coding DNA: TGTGCCAGCAGCCAAACCGGGACTAGTAGGAGCGGGGAGCTGTTTTTT.